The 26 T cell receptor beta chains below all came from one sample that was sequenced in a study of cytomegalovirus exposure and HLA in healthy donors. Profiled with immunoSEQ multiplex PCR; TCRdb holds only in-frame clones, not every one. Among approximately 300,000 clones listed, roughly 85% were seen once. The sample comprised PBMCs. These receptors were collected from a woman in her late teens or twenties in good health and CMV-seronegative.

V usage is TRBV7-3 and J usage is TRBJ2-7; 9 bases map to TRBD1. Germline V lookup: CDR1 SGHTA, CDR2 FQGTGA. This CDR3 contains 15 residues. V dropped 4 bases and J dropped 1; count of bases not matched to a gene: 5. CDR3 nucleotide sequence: TGTGCCAGCAGCTCTCGACAGGGGGGTTCCTACGAGCAGTACTTC. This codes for CASSSRQGGSYEQYF.

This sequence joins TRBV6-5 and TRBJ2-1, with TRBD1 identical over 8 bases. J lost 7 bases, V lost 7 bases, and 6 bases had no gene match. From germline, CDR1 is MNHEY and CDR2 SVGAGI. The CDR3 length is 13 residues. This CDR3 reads CASKTTGVNEQFF. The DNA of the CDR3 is TGTGCCAGCAAAACGACAGGGGTTAATGAGCAGTTCTTC.

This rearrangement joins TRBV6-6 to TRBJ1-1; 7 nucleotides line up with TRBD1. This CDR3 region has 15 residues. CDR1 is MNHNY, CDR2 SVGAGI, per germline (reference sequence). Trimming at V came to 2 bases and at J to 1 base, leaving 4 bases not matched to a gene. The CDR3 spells CASSYPRDRNTEAFF. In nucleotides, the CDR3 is TGTGCCAGCAGTTACCCCCGGGACAGGAACACTGAAGCTTTCTTT.

CDR3 residues: CASRFERGQYF. The CDR3 DNA is TGCGCCAGCAGATTTGAGCGAGGACAGTATTTT. V usage is TRBV5-1 and J usage is TRBJ2-3; no clear D gene. The germline V and J ends were trimmed by 5 bases and 12 bases, with 13 bases remaining between them. The CDR3 spans 11 residues. Germline V gene lookup returns CDR1 SGHRS and CDR2 YFSETQ. The complete variable domain, with remaining parts taken from reference TRBV5-1 and TRBJ2-3, reads KAGVTQTPRYLIKTRGQQVTLSCSPISGHRSVSWYQQTPGQGLQFLFEYFSETQRNKGNFPGRFSGRQFSNSRSEMNVSTLELGDSALYLCASRFERGQYFGPGTRLTVL.

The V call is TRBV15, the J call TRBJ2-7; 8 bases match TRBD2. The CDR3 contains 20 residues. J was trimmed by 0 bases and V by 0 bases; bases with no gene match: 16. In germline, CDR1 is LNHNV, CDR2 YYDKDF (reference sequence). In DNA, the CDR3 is TGTGCCACCAGCAGAGATCGGTCAGCGGGTAGCGGGAAGTTCTCCTACGAGCAGTACTTC. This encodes CATSRDRSAGSGKFSYEQYF.

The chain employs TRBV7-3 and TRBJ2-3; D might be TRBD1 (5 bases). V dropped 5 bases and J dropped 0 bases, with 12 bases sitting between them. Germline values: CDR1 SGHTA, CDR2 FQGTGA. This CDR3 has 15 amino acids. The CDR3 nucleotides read TGTGCCAGCAGCCCTGGGGCTCAGAGCACAGATACGCAGTATTTT. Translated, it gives CASSPGAQSTDTQYF.

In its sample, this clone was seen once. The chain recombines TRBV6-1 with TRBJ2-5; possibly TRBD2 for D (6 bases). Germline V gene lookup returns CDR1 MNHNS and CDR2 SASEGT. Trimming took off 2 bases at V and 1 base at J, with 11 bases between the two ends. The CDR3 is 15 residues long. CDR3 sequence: CASSEFISGQETQYF. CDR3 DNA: TGTGCCAGCAGTGAATTTATTAGCGGCCAAGAGACCCAGTACTTC.

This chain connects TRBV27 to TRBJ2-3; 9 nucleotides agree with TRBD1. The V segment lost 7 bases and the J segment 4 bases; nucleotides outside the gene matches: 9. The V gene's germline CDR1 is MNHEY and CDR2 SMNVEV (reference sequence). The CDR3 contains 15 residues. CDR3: CASNPRDRVPDTQYF. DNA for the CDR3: TGTGCCAGCAATCCCCGGGACAGGGTTCCAGATACGCAGTATTTT.

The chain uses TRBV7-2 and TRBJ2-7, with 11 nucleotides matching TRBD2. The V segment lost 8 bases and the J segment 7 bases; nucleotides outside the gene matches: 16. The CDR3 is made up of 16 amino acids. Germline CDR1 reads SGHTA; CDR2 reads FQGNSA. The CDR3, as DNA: TGTGCCAGCCGAGAGAGAATAGCGGGAGGGCCTATGGAGCAGTACTTC. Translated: CASRERIAGGPMEQYF.

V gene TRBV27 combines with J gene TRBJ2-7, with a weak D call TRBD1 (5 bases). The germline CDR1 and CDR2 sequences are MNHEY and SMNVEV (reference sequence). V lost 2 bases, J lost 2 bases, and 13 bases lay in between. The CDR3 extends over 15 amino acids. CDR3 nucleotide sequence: TGTGCCAGCAGTTTAGTGTCAGACAGTCCCTACGAGCAGTACTTC. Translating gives CASSLVSDSPYEQYF.

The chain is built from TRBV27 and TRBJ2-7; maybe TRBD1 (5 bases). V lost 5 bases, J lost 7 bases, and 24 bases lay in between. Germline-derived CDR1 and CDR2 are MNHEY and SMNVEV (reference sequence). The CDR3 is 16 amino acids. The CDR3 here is CASSQTFPDTDWEQYF. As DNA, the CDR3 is TGTGCCAGCAGTCAGACATTTCCGGACACAGATTGGGAGCAGTACTTC.

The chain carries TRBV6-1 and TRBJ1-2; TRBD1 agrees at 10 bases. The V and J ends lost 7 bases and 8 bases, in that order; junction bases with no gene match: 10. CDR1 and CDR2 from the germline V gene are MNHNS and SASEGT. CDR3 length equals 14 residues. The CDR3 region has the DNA TGTGCCAGCACCCCTAGCCGGGACAGGGGAGGCTACACCTTC. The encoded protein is CASTPSRDRGGYTF.

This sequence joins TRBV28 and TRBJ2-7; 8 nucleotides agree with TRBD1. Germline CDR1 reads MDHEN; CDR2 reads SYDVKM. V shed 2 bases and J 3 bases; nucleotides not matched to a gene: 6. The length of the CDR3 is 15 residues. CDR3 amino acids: CASSLLRQGLYEQYF. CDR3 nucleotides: TGTGCCAGCAGTTTACTGCGACAGGGGCTCTACGAGCAGTACTTC.

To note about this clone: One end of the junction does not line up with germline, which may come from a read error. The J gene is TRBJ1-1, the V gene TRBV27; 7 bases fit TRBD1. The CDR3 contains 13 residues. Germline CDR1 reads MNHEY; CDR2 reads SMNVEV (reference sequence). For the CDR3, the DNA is TGTGCCAGCAGTTTAAGGCGACAGGGTTTGATAATCTTT. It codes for CASSLRRQGLIIF.

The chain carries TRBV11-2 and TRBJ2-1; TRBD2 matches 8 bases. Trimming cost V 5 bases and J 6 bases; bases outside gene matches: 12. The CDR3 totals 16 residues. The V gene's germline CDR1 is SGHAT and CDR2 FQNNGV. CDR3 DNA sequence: TGTGCCAGCAGCCTGATCCGGGGGGGTACAGGCAATGAGCAGTTCTTC. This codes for CASSLIRGGTGNEQFF.

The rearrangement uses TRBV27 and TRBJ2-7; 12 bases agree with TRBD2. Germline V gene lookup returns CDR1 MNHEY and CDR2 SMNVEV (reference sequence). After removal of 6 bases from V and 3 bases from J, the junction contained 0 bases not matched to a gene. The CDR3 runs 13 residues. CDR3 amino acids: CASRTSGSYEQYF. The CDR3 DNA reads TGTGCCAGCAGGACTAGCGGGAGCTACGAGCAGTACTTC.

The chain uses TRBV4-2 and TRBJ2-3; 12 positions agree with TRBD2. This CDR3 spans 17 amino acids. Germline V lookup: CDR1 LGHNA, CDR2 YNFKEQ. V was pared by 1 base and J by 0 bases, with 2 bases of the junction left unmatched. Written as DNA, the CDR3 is TGTGCCAGCAGCCAAGGGACTAGCGGGGCTAGCACAGATACGCAGTATTTT. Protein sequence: CASSQGTSGASTDTQYF.

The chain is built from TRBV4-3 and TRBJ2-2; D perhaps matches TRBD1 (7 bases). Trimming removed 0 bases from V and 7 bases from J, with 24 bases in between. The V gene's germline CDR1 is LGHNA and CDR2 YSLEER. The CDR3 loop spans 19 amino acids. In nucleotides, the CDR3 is TGCGCCAGCAGCCAAGAGGGAACCGGGAGACAGGGTATCGGCGGGGAGCTGTTTTTT. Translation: CASSQEGTGRQGIGGELFF.

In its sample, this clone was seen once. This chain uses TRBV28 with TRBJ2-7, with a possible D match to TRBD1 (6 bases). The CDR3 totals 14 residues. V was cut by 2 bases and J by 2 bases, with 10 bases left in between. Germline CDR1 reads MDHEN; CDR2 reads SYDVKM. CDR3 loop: CASSLQDSTYEQYF. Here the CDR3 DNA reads TGTGCCAGCAGTTTACAGGACAGTACCTACGAGCAGTACTTC.

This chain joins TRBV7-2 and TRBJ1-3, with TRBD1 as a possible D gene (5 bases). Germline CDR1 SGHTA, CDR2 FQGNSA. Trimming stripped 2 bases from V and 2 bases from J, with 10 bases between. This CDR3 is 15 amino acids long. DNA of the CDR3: TGTGCCAGCAGCTTAAGGGAGGGGACTGGAAACACCATATATTTT. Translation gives CASSLREGTGNTIYF.

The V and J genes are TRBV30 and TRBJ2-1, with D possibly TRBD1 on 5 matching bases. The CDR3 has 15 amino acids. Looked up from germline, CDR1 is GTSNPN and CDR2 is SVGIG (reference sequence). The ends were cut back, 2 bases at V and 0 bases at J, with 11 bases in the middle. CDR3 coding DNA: TGTGCCTGGAGTACAGGTTCCTCCTCCTACAATGAGCAGTTCTTC. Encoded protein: CAWSTGSSSYNEQFF.

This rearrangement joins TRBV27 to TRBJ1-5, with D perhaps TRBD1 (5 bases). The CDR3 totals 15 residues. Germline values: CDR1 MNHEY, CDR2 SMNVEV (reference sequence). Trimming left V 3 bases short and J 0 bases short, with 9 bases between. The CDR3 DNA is TGTGCCAGCAGTTTCTCAGGGAATAGCAATCAGCCCCAGCATTTT. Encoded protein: CASSFSGNSNQPQHF.

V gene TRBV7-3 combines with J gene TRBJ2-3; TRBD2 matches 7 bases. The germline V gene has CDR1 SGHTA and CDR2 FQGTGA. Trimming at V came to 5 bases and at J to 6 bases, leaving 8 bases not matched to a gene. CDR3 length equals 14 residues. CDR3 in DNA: TGTGCCAGCAGCATTCCGGGACTAATGGATACGCAGTATTTT. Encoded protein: CASSIPGLMDTQYF.

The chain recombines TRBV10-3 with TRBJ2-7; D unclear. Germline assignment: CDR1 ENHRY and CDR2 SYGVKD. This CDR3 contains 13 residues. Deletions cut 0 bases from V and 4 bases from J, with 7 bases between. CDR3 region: CAISESTPYEQYF. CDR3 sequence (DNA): TGTGCCATCAGTGAGTCGACTCCATACGAGCAGTACTTC.

The CDR3 nucleotides are TGTGCCAGCAGCCAAGTCGTCGGGACTAGCACATCGGAGCAGTACTTC. This translates into CASSQVVGTSTSEQYF. This rearrangement joins TRBV4-2 to TRBJ2-7; 9 bases match TRBD2. The V segment lost 1 base and the J segment 7 bases; nucleotides outside the gene matches: 11. The CDR3 sequence is 16 residues long. Germline V lookup: CDR1 LGHNA, CDR2 YNFKEQ.

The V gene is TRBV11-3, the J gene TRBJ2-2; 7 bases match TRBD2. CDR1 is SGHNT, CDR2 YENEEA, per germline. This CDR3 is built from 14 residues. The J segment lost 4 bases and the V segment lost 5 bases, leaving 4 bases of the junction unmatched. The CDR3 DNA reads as TGTGCCAGCAGCCGGGGGGACCGCACCGGGGAGCTGTTTTTT. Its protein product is CASSRGDRTGELFF.